One T cell receptor beta chain is described in this entry. The antigen it binds to is not known. No base-level quality is on record; no much larger clone is a single base apart. All of the isolated RNA was reverse transcribed with the High Capacity cDNA Reverse Transcription Kit, so expressed TCRB transcripts were sequenced. Naive, central memory and regulatory T cell samples underwent deep immunoSEQ sequencing, averaging around 3.9 million total reads per sample. Sorted cells were lysed in RLT buffer, and RNA was extracted using DNase-treated RNeasy Micro or Mini kits according to cell number. To prevent cross-contamination, each cell subset was processed individually, whereas patient and healthy donor samples were processed jointly. The immunoSEQ multiplex PCR was used to amplify TCRB sequences from cDNA, yielding 87-bp fragments that span the CDR3 region. Amplicons were sequenced on the Illumina HiSeq platform. As for the authors' bioinformatics: PCR bias was corrected computationally using synthetic template baselines, and reads within Hamming distance 2 were collapsed, with unmergeable singletons discarded. By aligning reads against IMGT, V, D and J genes, CDR3 length, and insertions or deletions at six rearrangement sites were assigned. Within each subset, clonotype counts were normalized to sorted cell number, and only after that were true diversity and Gini coefficients computed with the tcR R package. The overlap coefficient, calculated on TCRB nucleotide sequences, was used to quantify repertoire sharing. The immuneACCESS repertoire file appears here via TCRdb, limited to in-frame rearrangements. These files lack a portion of the clones; in checked studies, under half of the deficit traces to unresolved V genes, and the cause of the others is not known. That table is the source of V, J and clone size, and D and trimming were worked out from the DNA. For this sample the table gives about 290,000 clones, of which 8% were detected only once. The ten largest clonotypes hold under 1.3% of the sample.

Measured from the cysteine to the phenylalanine, the CDR3 is 16 residues long. Kept here is only the CDR3 DNA, which spans 48 bases and is read in frame from base 1. Trimming removed 0 bases from V and 1 base from J, leaving 12 bases between the germline ends. The germline V gene specifies SGDLS as CDR1 and YYNGEE as CDR2. This entry belongs to a study of beta chain features in type 1 diabetes (dated by TCRdb to between 2017 and 2018). General notes on the study: Mean age, gender distribution, total cell number and subset yield were not different between patients and healthy donors. The study compared the TCRB repertoires of sorted circulating CD4+ T cell subsets in recently diagnosed type 1 diabetes patients with those in matched healthy donors. Across all samples, almost 110 million sorted cells were examined, and cell number per subset correlated strongly with RNA yield. Regulatory and stem cell-like memory subsets were isolated from only 8 patients and roughly 8 healthy donors, whereas naive and central memory subsets came from all 30 or so donors. Study-wide findings and limitations: HLA sub-analyses involved small numbers of individuals, so any influence of HLA type on TCRB rearrangement remained unresolved. Type 1 diabetes patients showed a moderate but significant shortening of TCRB CDR3 length in all four CD4+ subsets. At VDJ recombination sites, patients with type 1 diabetes made fewer insertions and deleted more nucleotides, a pattern implying thymic rearrangement abnormalities. Naive, central memory and regulatory TCRB repertoires appeared more similar among patients than among healthy donors. PCR might favor shorter templates, but patient and control samples were amplified and corrected together, so any skew would affect both groups equally. Because cDNA was sequenced instead of genomic DNA, highly expressing activated cells could be over-represented, though the groups showed no difference in activation or CD3 levels.

From each donor, a single peripheral blood sample of approximately 120 mL on average was drawn into heparinised tubes. Using a panel that included CD45RO, CCR7, CD25, CD127, CD95 and CD27, naive, central memory, regulatory and stem cell-like memory CD4+ T cells were sorted on a BD FACSAria II. Purity was above 95% for every sorted population. PBMCs were isolated right away by Lymphoprep density gradient centrifugation and were stained directly, without culture. To minimize batch effects, samples were stained and sorted in pairs, one healthy donor with one patient per experiment. This chain joins TRBV9 to TRBJ2-3; the best D guess is TRBD1, with 5 bases matching. This TCR came from a woman aged 18-29 years in good health. Material: central memory CD4+ T cells from blood. The bases read TGTGCCAGCAGCGTAGACCCAGCGACAGGCACAGATACGCAGTATTTT. Its product reads: CASSVDPATGTDTQYF.